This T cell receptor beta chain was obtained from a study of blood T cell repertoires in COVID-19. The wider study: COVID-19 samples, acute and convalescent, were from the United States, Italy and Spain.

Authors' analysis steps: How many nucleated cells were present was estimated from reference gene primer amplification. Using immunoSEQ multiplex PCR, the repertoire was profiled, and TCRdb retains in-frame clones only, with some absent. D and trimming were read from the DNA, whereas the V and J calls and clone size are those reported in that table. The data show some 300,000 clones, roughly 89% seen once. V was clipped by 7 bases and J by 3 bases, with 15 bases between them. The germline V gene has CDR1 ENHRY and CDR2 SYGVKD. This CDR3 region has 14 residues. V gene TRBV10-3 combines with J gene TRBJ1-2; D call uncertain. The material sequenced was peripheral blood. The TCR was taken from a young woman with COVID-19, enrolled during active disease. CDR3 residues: CAIKSAGIDYGYTF. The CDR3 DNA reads TGTGCCATCAAGAGTGCCGGGATCGACTATGGCTACACCTTC.